The rows below give T cell receptor beta chains drawn from one sample of a study of blood T cell repertoires in COVID-19. Some clones are missing from TCRdb's copy, which holds only in-frame ones; the method was immunoSEQ multiplex PCR. The sample shows some 250,000 clones, 80% to 90% of them seen only once. The sequencing sample was made of PBMCs or T cells enriched from blood (not recorded which). The receptors shown here come from a woman aged 45-65 years who had recovered from COVID-19. Each CDR3 is given with its conserved first and last residue. A D gene is named only where the DNA matches it firmly. Clone size is stated in some rows and not others, as once, few, many or a class when expanded.

TRBV28	TRBJ2-1	TRBD1	.	TGTGCCAGCAGGGAACCAGGGGGCCGGCCGGTGAATGAGCAGTTCTTC	CASREPGGRPVNEQFF
TRBV7-6	TRBJ1-5	.	.	TGTGCCAGCAGCTTACAGGGGCTTAATCAGCCCCAGCATTTT	CASSLQGLNQPQHF
TRBV7-2	TRBJ2-2	TRBD2	.	TGTGCCAGCAGCTCTGGTCACGAGGGGCAGTGGGGGGGGTCCGGGGAGCTGTTTTTT	CASSSGHEGQWGGSGELFF
TRBV27	TRBJ1-1	TRBD1	.	TGTGCCAGCACCCAGACAGGGATGAACACTGAAGCTTTCTTT	CASTQTGMNTEAFF
TRBV12-3/TRBV12-4	TRBJ2-1	.	few	TGTGCCAGCAGTTTATTCCCGAATGAGCAGTTCTTC	CASSLFPNEQFF
TRBV12-1	TRBJ1-5	.	.	TGTGCCAGCAGCTTTTCGCAGGGACAGGGTCCGCCAATTTCTATCCAGCCCCAGCATTTT	CASSFSQGQGPPISIQPQHF
TRBV19	TRBJ2-7	.	.	TGTGCCAGTAGTATGACCAGGTCCCGAGAGCAGTACTTC	CASSMTRSREQYF
TRBV29-1	TRBJ1-1	TRBD1	.	TGCAGCGTCTCTGGACAGGGGGGGAGGACTGAAGCTTTCTTT	CSVSGQGGRTEAFF
TRBV28	TRBJ2-2	.	.	TGTGCCAGCAGTTTCGGTCCCACCGGGGAGCTGTTTTTT	CASSFGPTGELFF
TRBV5-1	TRBJ2-2	TRBD1	.	TGCGCCAGCAGCCCGAATCCGGGACAGCTATCCGCCACCGGGGAGCTGTTTTTT	CASSPNPGQLSATGELFF
TRBV18	TRBJ2-1	TRBD2	.	TGTGCCAGCTCACCGGGACTAGCGGTTAACAATGAGCAGTTCTTC	CASSPGLAVNNEQFF
TRBV5-1	TRBJ2-7	TRBD1	.	TGCGCCAGCAGCTTAGGACAGGGGGTCTACGAGCAGTACTTC	CASSLGQGVYEQYF
TRBV5-1	TRBJ2-7	.	.	TGCGCCAGCAGCTTGGGGAGCAGCTCCTACGAGCAGTACTTC	CASSLGSSSYEQYF
TRBV28	TRBJ1-2	.	.	TGTGCCAGCAGTTTTGAATCCAGTTCGTATGGCTACACCTTC	CASSFESSSYGYTF
TRBV10-3	TRBJ2-7	.	once	TGTGCCATCCAGGGGAGGGGGTTGGACGAGCAGTACTTC	CAIQGRGLDEQYF
TRBV20-1	TRBJ1-2	.	.	TGCAGTGCTAGAGATCAGGTCTCCACCTTC	CSARDQVSTF
TRBV9	TRBJ1-3	.	few	TGTGCCAGCAGCGTAGTCGGGGAACCTGGAAACACCATATATTTT	CASSVVGEPGNTIYF
TRBV7-2	TRBJ1-5	.	.	TGTGCCAGCACCCTCGGGACATATCAGCCCCAGCATTTT	CASTLGTYQPQHF
TRBV2	TRBJ2-2	.	.	TGTGCCACCGAGGCTAGGAGGGTAGCCGGGGAGCTGTTTTTT	CATEARRVAGELFF
TRBV6-4	TRBJ1-5	.	.	TGTGCCAGCAGTTGGGACATCAATCAGCCCCAGCATTTT	CASSWDINQPQHF
TRBV6-5	TRBJ1-6	TRBD1	few	TGTGCCAGCAGTTACTCGGGACAGGGGCACTCACCCCTCCACTTT	CASSYSGQGHSPLHF
TRBV5-4	TRBJ2-1	.	.	TGTGCCAGCAGCCCGGACAGTTCGCCGTACAATGAGCAGTTCTTC	CASSPDSSPYNEQFF
TRBV13	TRBJ2-1	TRBD2	once	TGTGCCAGCAGCTTCGCTAGCGGGGACAATGAGCAGTTCTTC	CASSFASGDNEQFF
TRBV6-2/TRBV6-3	TRBJ2-7	TRBD2	.	TGTGCCAGCAGCCTAAGCGGGAGGATTCCTTCCGAGCAGTACTTC	CASSLSGRIPSEQYF
TRBV18	TRBJ2-1	.	few	TGTGCCAGCTCACCGTCCCCCCGGGACAATGAGCAGTTCTTC	CASSPSPRDNEQFF
TRBV5-1	TRBJ1-6	.	.	TGCGCCAGCAGCTTGGCCCCAGGGTGGTTGTCACCCCTCCACTTT	CASSLAPGWLSPLHF
TRBV7-8	TRBJ2-1	TRBD2	.	TGTGCCAGCAGCTTGAGGTGGACTAGCGGGTCGAGCTCCTACAATGAGCAGTTCTTC	CASSLRWTSGSSSYNEQFF
TRBV9	TRBJ2-7	TRBD2	.	TGTGCCAGCAGCGTCTGGACTAGCGGCGACGAGCAGTACTTC	CASSVWTSGDEQYF
TRBV27	TRBJ1-6	.	.	TGTGCCAGCAGAACCGGGGGTAGGCGGAATTCACCCCTCCACTTT	CASRTGGRRNSPLHF
TRBV4-2	TRBJ2-3	TRBD2	.	TGTGCCAGCAGCCAAGACCCTAGCGGGAGTGGCACAGATACGCAGTATTTT	CASSQDPSGSGTDTQYF
TRBV7-9	TRBJ1-2	TRBD1	.	TGTGCCAGCACCCTGGAGCAGGGGGCTGGAACCTATGGCTACACCTTC	CASTLEQGAGTYGYTF
TRBV5-6	TRBJ2-1	TRBD2	.	TGTGCCAGCAGTTGGACCCCGGGACTAGTCCACAATGAGCAGTTCTTC	CASSWTPGLVHNEQFF
TRBV7-2	TRBJ2-6	TRBD1	.	TGTGCCAGCAGCACAGGGGCGGCCAACGTCCTGACTTTC	CASSTGAANVLTF
TRBV29-1	TRBJ2-3	.	few	TGCAGCGTTGAACCAAGAACGGAGAGGTTAGATACGCAGTATTTT	CSVEPRTERLDTQYF
TRBV3-1/TRBV3-2	TRBJ1-2	TRBD1	.	TGTGCCAGCAGCCCCCCGGGGAACAGGGGCAACTATGGCTACACCTTC	CASSPPGNRGNYGYTF
TRBV7-2	TRBJ1-5	.	once	TGTGCCAGCAGCTTAGAGACGGGGGGTAATCAGCCCCAGCATTTT	CASSLETGGNQPQHF
TRBV28	TRBJ1-6	TRBD1	.	TGTGCCAGCAAGGGACAGGAGAGATTTTCACCCCTCCACTTT	CASKGQERFSPLHF
TRBV23-1	TRBJ2-5	TRBD1	.	TGCGCCAGCAGTCGGACAGGGTCCGAGACCCAGTACTTC	CASSRTGSETQYF
TRBV27	TRBJ2-7	.	.	TGTGCCAGCAGTTTTGGGCAGTACTACGAGCAGTACTTC	CASSFGQYYEQYF
TRBV29-1	TRBJ2-7	TRBD2	.	TGCAGCGTTGTGCTAGGGGAGGGCTACGAGCAGTACTTC	CSVVLGEGYEQYF
TRBV5-1	TRBJ2-7	.	.	TGCGCCAGCAGCTTGGGTCAGGGGGGCCTCTACGAGCAGTACTTC	CASSLGQGGLYEQYF
TRBV7-2	TRBJ1-5	.	few	TGTGCCAGCAGCTTAGATGGAGGTTATAGCAATCAGCCCCAGCATTTT	CASSLDGGYSNQPQHF
TRBV28	TRBJ2-7	.	few	TGTGCCAGCGGGAGACTAGAGGGCCTCGAGCAGTACTTC	CASGRLEGLEQYF
TRBV6-5	TRBJ2-5	.	.	TGTGCCAGCAGTTACACAGAAGCCCAAGAGACCCAGTACTTC	CASSYTEAQETQYF
TRBV27	TRBJ1-2	TRBD1	.	TGTGCCAGCAGTCGAAGCGGGACAGGGATCGGCTACACCTTC	CASSRSGTGIGYTF
TRBV6-5	TRBJ2-7	.	few	TGTGCCAGCACCAGGGAATTGGTGGCCTACGAGCAGTACTTC	CASTRELVAYEQYF
TRBV5-1	TRBJ2-3	.	.	TGCGCCAGCAGCGGCCCAGGTACGCAGTATTTT	CASSGPGTQYF
TRBV6-2/TRBV6-3	TRBJ2-7	TRBD1	.	TGTGCCAGCAGTTACCTTCCCGGACAGGGCACTGAGCAGTACTTC	CASSYLPGQGTEQYF
TRBV24-1	TRBJ2-7	TRBD1	.	TGTGCCACCAGTGACAGGACAGGGGGTCGCTACGAGCAGTACTTC	CATSDRTGGRYEQYF
TRBV18	TRBJ1-1	TRBD1	.	TGTGCCAGCTCACCTGTCGCCCTGACAGGGTGGAACACTGAAGCTTTCTTT	CASSPVALTGWNTEAFF
TRBV6-5	TRBJ2-7	TRBD2	.	TGTGCCAGCAGCTGGACTAGAGAGTACGAGCAGTACTTC	CASSWTREYEQYF
TRBV28	TRBJ2-1	.	.	TGTGCCAGCAGTGTTGGAGGGAGCCAAAATGAGCAGTTCTTC	CASSVGGSQNEQFF
TRBV5-1	TRBJ1-6	TRBD1	.	TGCGCCAGCAGCCTCGGGACAGGACAACCTTCACCCCTCCACTTT	CASSLGTGQPSPLHF